This T cell receptor (beta chain) came from a study of T cell responses to AZD1222 COVID-19 vaccine. The method was immunoSEQ multiplex PCR; TCRdb's version includes in-frame clones alone and lacks a portion of them. The profile shows 75,000 to 85,000 clones, roughly 87% of them singletons. This clone appeared once. Antigen unknown. CDR1 is SGHKS, CDR2 YYEKEE, per germline (reference sequence). Trimming left V 4 bases short and J 4 bases short, with 8 bases between. This CDR3 has 12 amino acids. Study results and caveats: Clonal diversity may have been underestimated in mostly white British donors. The study reported that nearly half of spike-specific TCRs target unmutated variant regions.

The receptor was isolated from an adult in good health. This sample comprised peripheral blood, obtained on day 0 of AZD1222 vaccination. The V gene is TRBV5-5, the J gene TRBJ2-5; possibly TRBD2 for D (5 bases). CDR3 in amino acids: CASSREGETQYF. The CDR3, as DNA: TGTGCCAGCAGCCGGGAAGGAGAGACCCAGTACTTC.